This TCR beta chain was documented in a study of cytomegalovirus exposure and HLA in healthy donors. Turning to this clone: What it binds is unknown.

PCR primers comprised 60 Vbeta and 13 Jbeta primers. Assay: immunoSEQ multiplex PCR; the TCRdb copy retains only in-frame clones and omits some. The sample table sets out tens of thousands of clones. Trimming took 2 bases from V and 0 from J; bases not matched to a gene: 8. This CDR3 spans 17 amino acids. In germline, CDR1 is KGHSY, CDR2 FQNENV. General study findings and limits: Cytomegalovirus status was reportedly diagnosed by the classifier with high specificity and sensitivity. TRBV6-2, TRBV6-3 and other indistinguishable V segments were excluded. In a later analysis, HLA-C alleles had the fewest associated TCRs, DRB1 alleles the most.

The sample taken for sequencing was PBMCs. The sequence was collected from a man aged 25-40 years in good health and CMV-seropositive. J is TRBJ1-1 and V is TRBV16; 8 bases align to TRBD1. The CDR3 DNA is TGTGCCAGCAGCCAAAATGTGGCAGGGGGCTTGAACACTGAAGCTTTCTTT. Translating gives CASSQNVAGGLNTEAFF. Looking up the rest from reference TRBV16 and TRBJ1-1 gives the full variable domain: GEEVAQTPKHLVRGEGQKAKLYCAPIKGHSYVFWYQQVLKNEFKFLISFQNENVFDETGMPKERFSAKCLPNSPCSLEIQATKLEDSAVYFCASSQNVAGGLNTEAFFGQGTRLTVV.